Following are 19 T cell receptor beta chains from one sample sequenced in a study of blood T cell repertoires in COVID-19. Sequencing used immunoSEQ multiplex PCR; TCRdb keeps in-frame clones, though not all of them. The table has about 480,000 clones, 80% to 90% seen once. Source material: peripheral blood. The receptors originated from a man between 18 and 29 years old with COVID-19, enrolled during active disease.

The V and J genes are TRBV2 and TRBJ1-5; D gene uncertain. The germline gives CDR1 SNHLY, CDR2 FYNNEI. The CDR3 runs to 15 residues. The germline V and J ends were trimmed by 6 bases and 3 bases, with 15 bases remaining between them. DNA of the CDR3: TGTGCCAGCAGAGCCCCCGGGTCCCCCAATCAGCCCCAGCATTTT. It is translated as CASRAPGSPNQPQHF.

J is TRBJ2-1 and V is TRBV10-3; tentative D call: TRBD2 (5 bases). V dropped 5 bases and J dropped 4 bases, with 15 bases sitting between them. The CDR3 length is 15 residues. Germline V gene lookup returns CDR1 ENHRY and CDR2 SYGVKD. In DNA form, the CDR3 reads TGTGCCATCAGTCCGAGTGGGAGAAGGTACAATGAGCAGTTCTTC. It is translated as CAISPSGRRYNEQFF.

In its sample, this clone was seen once. V usage is TRBV11-2 and J usage is TRBJ1-1; D is unresolved. The V end lost 6 bases, the J end lost 1 base, and 9 bases lay between the germline ends. The germline CDR1 and CDR2 sequences are SGHAT and FQNNGV. This CDR3 comprises 13 residues. CDR3 region: CASSLHWNTEAFF. The CDR3 DNA reads as TGTGCCAGCAGTTTACATTGGAACACTGAAGCTTTCTTT. Full variable domain (outside the CDR3, taken from reference TRBV11-2 and TRBJ1-1): EAGVAQSPRYKIIEKRQSVAFWCNPISGHATLYWYQQILGQGPKLLIQFQNNGVVDDSQLPKDRFSAERLKGVDSTLKIQPAKLEDSAVYLCASSLHWNTEAFFGQGTRLTVV.

The genes are TRBV6-6 and TRBJ2-7, with D possibly TRBD1 on 6 matching bases. The CDR3 is made up of 13 amino acids. V lost 7 bases and J 6 bases, leaving 16 bases between the germline ends. Looked up from germline, CDR1 is MNHNY and CDR2 is SVGAGI (reference sequence). DNA for the CDR3: TGTGCCAGCACCCCTACAGGGTCTCGCGAGCAGTACTTC. Translation: CASTPTGSREQYF.

This chain uses TRBV20-1 with TRBJ1-2; maybe TRBD1 (5 bases). The CDR3 runs to 11 residues. Germline loops: CDR1 DFQATT, CDR2 SNEGSKA (reference sequence). Trimming removed 4 bases at V and 6 bases at J, with 9 bases between. Here the CDR3 reads CSANNRHGYTF. In nucleotides, the CDR3 is TGCAGTGCTAATAACAGGCATGGCTACACCTTC.

This clone was seen once. The chain joins TRBV4-2 to TRBJ2-1, with 12 bases aligning to TRBD2. Germline trimming cut 4 bases from V and 8 bases from J; bases unmatched to any gene: 6. Germline-derived CDR1 and CDR2 are LGHNA and YNFKEQ. The CDR3 is 15 amino acids. The CDR3 here is CASSLPSGGAHEQFF. In nucleotides, the CDR3 is TGTGCCAGCAGCCTACCTAGCGGGGGGGCCCATGAGCAGTTCTTC.

The chain combines TRBV6-2 or TRBV6-3 with TRBJ1-1, with D possibly matching TRBD1 (6 bases). This CDR3 comprises 15 residues. The germline V gene has CDR1 MNHEY and CDR2 SVGEGT. The germline V and J ends were trimmed by 0 bases and 4 bases, with 12 bases remaining between them. CDR3 DNA: TGTGCCAGCAGTTACTCGCGCAGGGGAGCCACTGAAGCTTTCTTT. This codes for CASSYSRRGATEAFF.

This clone has just a few counts. The rearrangement uses TRBV10-2 and TRBJ1-1, with D hard to call. The ends were cut back, 6 bases at V and 3 bases at J, with 14 bases in the middle. This CDR3 spans 14 amino acids. Looked up from germline, CDR1 is WSHSY and CDR2 is SAAADI. CDR3: CASRDRGGYTEAFF. CDR3 sequence (DNA): TGCGCCAGCAGAGACCGGGGTGGGTACACTGAAGCTTTCTTT.

The CDR3: CASSLLEAFF. The CDR3 DNA follows: TGTGCCAGCAGTTTATTAGAAGCTTTCTTT. The rearrangement links TRBV12-3 or TRBV12-4 to TRBJ1-1; D is unclear. This CDR3 region has 10 residues. The V gene lost 2 bases and the J gene lost 8 bases, with 3 bases spanning the gap.

V usage is TRBV27 and J usage is TRBJ2-7; D uncertain. CDR1 is MNHEY, CDR2 SMNVEV, per germline (reference sequence). The CDR3 spans 14 residues. V was trimmed by 2 bases and J by 7 bases, leaving 15 bases between them. CDR3 residues: CASSLSWRNLEQYF. Written as DNA, the CDR3 is TGTGCCAGCAGTTTAAGTTGGCGGAATCTAGAGCAGTACTTC.

The genes are TRBV27 and TRBJ1-5; 7 bases map to TRBD1. The CDR3 is made up of 16 amino acids. The V gene's germline CDR1 is MNHEY and CDR2 SMNVEV (reference sequence). V shed 3 bases and J 1 base; nucleotides not matched to a gene: 6. The CDR3 nucleotides read TGTGCCAGCAGTTTCGCGACAGGGTTAAGCAATCAGCCCCAGCATTTT. Translation gives CASSFATGLSNQPQHF.

The J gene is TRBJ2-3, the V gene TRBV2; D might be TRBD2 (6 bases). Germline V CDR1 and CDR2: SNHLY, FYNNEI. Trimming cost V 6 bases and J 3 bases, with 13 bases left between them. The CDR3 is made up of 14 amino acids. CDR3 sequence reads: CASRPGGSTDTQYF. CDR3 bases: TGTGCCAGCAGACCTGGGGGGAGTACAGATACGCAGTATTTT.

The gene calls are TRBV10-3 and TRBJ2-7; TRBD2 might be the D (6 bases). CDR1 ENHRY and CDR2 SYGVKD come from the germline V gene. Trimming pared 4 bases from V and 3 bases from J, leaving 16 bases between. The CDR3 loop spans 15 amino acids. The CDR3 DNA follows: TGTGCCATCAGTGTCGACCCTTCCGGGGGCTACGAGCAGTACTTC. Residues: CAISVDPSGGYEQYF.

The chain has TRBV6-5 and TRBJ1-6; D is uncertain. Looked up from germline, CDR1 is MNHEY and CDR2 is SVGAGI. The CDR3 runs to 15 residues. With 8 bases removed from V and 8 bases from J, the gap between germline ends came to 19 bases. CDR3 region: CASVGSRVGDSPLHF. CDR3 in DNA: TGTGCCAGCGTCGGGTCGAGGGTGGGAGATTCACCCCTCCACTTT.

The CDR3 protein is CASSPTGSGELFF. The CDR3 DNA is TGTGCCAGCTCTCCAACAGGGTCCGGGGAGCTGTTTTTT. This chain links TRBV18 with TRBJ2-2; possibly TRBD1 for D (6 bases). The germline gives CDR1 KGHSH, CDR2 LQKENI. Between the trimmed V and J ends, which lost 6 bases and 6 bases, there was a span of 11 bases. The CDR3 has 13 amino acids.

This clone was recorded many times. V gene TRBV28 combines with J gene TRBJ1-6; D uncertain. V dropped 3 bases and J dropped 10 bases, with 13 bases sitting between them. The CDR3 is 14 amino acids. The germline V gene has CDR1 MDHEN and CDR2 SYDVKM. The DNA of the CDR3 is TGTGCCAGCAGTTTTTACGGGAATGGATCACCCCTCCACTTT. This encodes CASSFYGNGSPLHF. The whole variable domain, filled in from reference TRBV28 and TRBJ1-6, reads DVKVTQSSRYLVKRTGEKVFLECVQDMDHENMFWYRQDPGLGLRLIYFSYDVKMKEKGDIPEGYSVSREKKERFSLILESASTNQTSMYLCASSFYGNGSPLHFGNGTRLTVT.

This chain links TRBV28 with TRBJ2-7, with TRBD2 identical over 11 bases. Germline V CDR1 and CDR2: MDHEN, SYDVKM. V dropped 6 bases and J dropped 5; count of bases not matched to a gene: 6. This CDR3 region has 14 residues. The CDR3 here is CASRLAGGRDEQYF. CDR3 nucleotide sequence: TGTGCCAGCAGGTTAGCGGGAGGGCGGGACGAGCAGTACTTC.

The genes are TRBV11-2 and TRBJ2-1; D is undetermined. CDR1 is SGHAT, CDR2 FQNNGV, per germline. The CDR3 runs to 15 residues. Trimming removed 5 bases from V and 0 bases from J, with 11 bases in between. This chain's CDR3 is CASSETSSSYNEQFF. The CDR3 region has the DNA TGTGCCAGCAGCGAGACTTCTAGCTCCTACAATGAGCAGTTCTTC.

The chain joins TRBV29-1 to TRBJ1-5; D ambiguous. V was shortened by 5 bases and J by 3 bases, with 14 bases between the two germline ends. Germline CDR1 is SQVTM and CDR2 is ANQGSEA. The CDR3 totals 14 residues. CDR3 in DNA: TGCAGCGTTACCACCGGGAGGGCCAATCAGCCCCAGCATTTT. This gives the protein CSVTTGRANQPQHF.